One and the same sample provided the 30 T cell receptor beta chains below, sequenced in a study of T cells in Graves' hyperthyroidism and ophthalmopathy. RNA transcripts yielded amplified TCR beta CDR3 regions. TCR CDR3 regions were first amplified by RT-PCR with HTBI primers. MiXCR, run by TCRdb on the multiplex PCR reads, gives a single entry per CDR3 protein. The data show around 690,000 distinct CDR3 sequences, around 21% seen once. Sequenced input: blood. The receptor source for this set is a man aged 25-45 years with Graves' ophthalmopathy.

In its sample, this clonotype was seen a few times. The CDR3 is CAWMRPLEAFF. As DNA, the CDR3 is TGTGCCTGGATGAGGCCTCTGGAAGCTTTCTTT. V is TRBV30 and J is TRBJ1-1; D ambiguous. With 4 bases removed from V and 8 bases from J, the gap between germline ends came to 11 bases. This CDR3 is 11 amino acids long. Germline V CDR1 and CDR2: GTSNPN, SVGIG (reference sequence).

This clonotype was detected ten times or more. V usage is TRBV20-1 and J usage is TRBJ2-1; the match to TRBD2 covers 12 bases. Germline trimming cut 5 bases from V and 7 bases from J; bases unmatched to any gene: 9. The CDR3 is made up of 15 amino acids. Germline V gives CDR1 DFQATT, CDR2 SNEGSKA (reference sequence). The CDR3: CSAPGLAGIANEQFF. The CDR3 DNA reads TGCAGTGCTCCCGGACTAGCGGGAATAGCGAATGAGCAGTTCTTC.

This clonotype was counted ten times or more. The J gene is TRBJ2-3, the V gene TRBV7-2; D is possibly TRBD2 (6 bases). Germline loops: CDR1 SGHTA, CDR2 FQGNSA. Trimming took 5 bases from V and 6 from J, leaving 21 bases between them. This CDR3 comprises 16 residues. For the CDR3, the DNA is TGTGCCAGCAGCCGAGCCCGCACTAGCTCGCCGGATACGCAGTATTTT. It encodes CASSRARTSSPDTQYF.

The chain combines TRBV6-1 with TRBJ2-7; 12 positions match TRBD2. Germline V gene data show CDR1 as MNHNS and CDR2 as SASEGT. V shed 11 bases and J 7 bases; nucleotides not matched to a gene: 12. The CDR3 sequence is 14 residues long. DNA of the CDR3: TGTGCCTCCAGCGGGCGACTAGCGGGAGAGGAGCAGTACTTC. As protein: CASSGRLAGEEQYF.

In regard to this clonotype: This may stem from a read error, because a much larger clone lies one nucleotide away. The chain links TRBV28 to TRBJ2-5, with 11 positions matching TRBD1. Germline CDR1 MDHEN, CDR2 SYDVKM. The CDR3 is 16 residues long. The CDR3 loop is CASSYPRDRGGETQHF. CDR3 DNA: TGTGCCAGCAGTTACCCCCGGGACAGGGGGGGAGAGACCCAGCACTTC.

This clonotype was counted only a few times. This chain uses TRBV4-2 with TRBJ1-1, with D possibly TRBD1 on 5 matching bases. In germline, CDR1 is LGHNA, CDR2 YNFKEQ. V was cut by 0 bases and J by 8 bases, with 13 bases left in between. CDR3 size: 14 residues. The CDR3 DNA reads TGTGCCAGCAGCCAAGAAATTGGGGGGGAAGAAGCTTTCTTT. Translating gives CASSQEIGGEEAFF.

The table lists this clonotype with many counts. The chain has TRBV3-1 and TRBJ1-2; no reliable D call. Trimming cost V 3 bases and J 5 bases, with 16 bases left between them. The germline V gene encodes CDR1 LGHDT and CDR2 YNNKEL (reference sequence). The CDR3 length is 15 residues. The DNA of the CDR3 is TGTGCCAGCAGCCACGGACCGGCCGAACCTTATGGCTACACCTTC. Protein: CASSHGPAEPYGYTF.

This clonotype was observed at least ten times. The chain has TRBV18 and TRBJ2-7; 10 bases are shared with TRBD2. This CDR3 has 16 amino acids. V gave up 0 bases and J gave up 7 bases; unmatched junction bases: 9. The germline V gene encodes CDR1 KGHSH and CDR2 LQKENI. CDR3 DNA: TGTGCCAGCTCACCACCGTGGCTAGCGGGAGATCGAGAGCAGTACTTC. Translation gives CASSPPWLAGDREQYF.

This clonotype has only a few counts. This chain joins TRBV20-1 and TRBJ2-7; 7 nucleotides match TRBD2. Germline assignment: CDR1 DFQATT and CDR2 SNEGSKA (reference sequence). This CDR3 is built from 14 residues. V shed 1 base, J shed 2 bases, and the junction held 5 bases outside the gene matches. CDR3 coding DNA: TGCAGTGCTAGAGCCGGCGGGAGCACCTACGAGCAGTACTTC. It encodes CSARAGGSTYEQYF.

The chain is built from TRBV30 and TRBJ2-6, with 9 bases fitting TRBD2. Losses at the gene ends were 4 bases for V and 0 bases for J; bases not matched to a gene: 13. The CDR3 totals 19 residues. From germline, CDR1 is GTSNPN and CDR2 SVGIG (reference sequence). CDR3 residues: CAWTSPLAGRFSGANVLTF. CDR3 coding DNA: TGTGCCTGGACCTCTCCCCTAGCGGGGAGATTCTCTGGGGCCAACGTCCTGACTTTC.

This clonotype was seen only a few times. This is likely a read error, given that the CDR3 carries no conserved phenylalanine or tryptophan at its end. The gene calls are TRBV2 and TRBJ2-1; D is uncertain. This CDR3 has 12 amino acids. Germline V gene lookup returns CDR1 SNHLY and CDR2 FYNNEI. Deletions cut 7 bases from V and 3 bases from J, with 7 bases between. DNA for the CDR3: TGTGCCAGCAAAGCGCTCTACAATGAGCAGTTCCTC. Its protein product is CASKALYNEQFL.

This sequence joins TRBV30 and TRBJ2-3; 11 bases agree with TRBD1. The germline gives CDR1 GTSNPN, CDR2 SVGIG (reference sequence). The CDR3 consists of 14 residues. V lost 5 bases and J lost 4; bases outside the gene matches: 5. The CDR3 DNA is TGTGCCTGGGGGACAGGGGGAATCCCAGATACGCAGTATTTT. This codes for CAWGTGGIPDTQYF.

V is TRBV28 and J is TRBJ1-4; D is ambiguous. There are 14 residues in the CDR3. Germline CDR1 MDHEN, CDR2 SYDVKM. The V end lost 3 bases, the J end lost 10 bases, and 15 bases lay between the germline ends. CDR3 residues: CASSLIGEWGKLFF. In DNA, the CDR3 is TGTGCCAGCAGTTTGATTGGGGAATGGGGAAAACTGTTTTTT.

This rearrangement joins TRBV29-1 to TRBJ2-5, with a possible D match to TRBD2 (6 bases). Trimming took off 3 bases at V and 9 bases at J, with 17 bases between the two ends. Germline loops: CDR1 SQVTM, CDR2 ANQGSEA. CDR3 length equals 13 residues. The CDR3 coding sequence is TGCAGCGTTGAGTCAGGGAGCTCGGGGGCCCAGTACTTC. It translates to CSVESGSSGAQYF.

The genes are TRBV11-1 and TRBJ2-5, with TRBD2 matching over 7 bases. Germline V lookup: CDR1 SGHAT, CDR2 FQDESV (reference sequence). Losses at the gene ends were 6 bases for V and 7 bases for J; bases not matched to a gene: 8. The CDR3 runs to 13 residues. CDR3 sequence: CASSAGEAGTQYF. In DNA, the CDR3 is TGTGCCAGCAGTGCGGGAGAAGCGGGGACCCAGTACTTC. Using reference TRBV11-1 and TRBJ2-5 for the parts outside the CDR3, the full variable domain is EAEVAQSPRYKITEKSQAVAFWCDPISGHATLYWYRQILGQGPELLVQFQDESVVDDSQLPKDRFSAERLKGVDSTLKIQPAELGDSAMYLCASSAGEAGTQYFGPGTRLLVL.

CDR3 bases: TGTGCCAGCAGTTACTCGTTTCTAGTAGGCTCAGATACGCAGTATTTT. It encodes CASSYSFLVGSDTQYF. The chain recombines TRBV6-5 with TRBJ2-3; no definite D call. The V and J ends lost 0 bases and 4 bases respectively, with 14 bases between them. The CDR3 is 16 residues long. CDR1 is MNHEY, CDR2 SVGAGI, per germline.

In its sample, this clonotype was seen many times. The chain recombines TRBV28 with TRBJ1-1; the D gene is possibly TRBD1 (5 bases). Germline CDR1 reads MDHEN; CDR2 reads SYDVKM. V dropped 1 base and J dropped 5 bases, with 5 bases sitting between them. The CDR3 is 12 amino acids. CDR3 loop: CASSLSGTEAFF. The CDR3 DNA reads TGTGCCAGCAGTTTATCAGGGACTGAAGCTTTCTTT.

The rearrangement uses TRBV10-1 and TRBJ2-3; a possible D gene is TRBD1 (6 bases). V was clipped by 7 bases and J by 7 bases, with 15 bases between them. Germline V CDR1 and CDR2: WNHNN, SYGVQD (reference sequence). This CDR3 comprises 13 residues. This chain's CDR3 is CASTRPTGNTQYF. The CDR3 DNA reads TGCGCCAGCACCCGACCTACAGGGAATACGCAGTATTTT.

There are a few counts of this clonotype. Since the CDR3 does not end with the conserved phenylalanine or tryptophan, this likely comes from a read error. V and J are TRBV18 and TRBJ2-7; tentatively, D is TRBD2 (5 bases). V lost 0 bases to trimming and J lost 6 bases, with 12 bases between them. The CDR3 runs to 14 residues. Germline V gene lookup returns CDR1 KGHSH and CDR2 LQKENI. CDR3 bases: TGTGCCAGCTCACCACCGGACTTGCCCCGCGAGCAGTACCTC. This gives the protein CASSPPDLPREQYL.

The gene calls are TRBV20-1 and TRBJ2-7; possibly TRBD1 for D (6 bases). Germline CDR1 and CDR2: DFQATT and SNEGSKA (reference sequence). This CDR3 is 14 amino acids long. V was pared by 2 bases and J by 3 bases, with 14 bases between. CDR3 loop: CSARPTGANYEQYF. Here the CDR3 DNA reads TGCAGTGCTAGACCGACAGGCGCCAACTACGAGCAGTACTTC.

This clonotype has only a few counts. The rearrangement links TRBV30 to TRBJ1-1; D is ambiguous. Germline loops: CDR1 GTSNPN, CDR2 SVGIG (reference sequence). The length of the CDR3 is 11 residues. Trimming stripped 4 bases from V and 6 bases from J, with 9 bases between. CDR3 nucleotides: TGTGCCTGGAACCGTGACTCTGAAGCTTTCTTT. It encodes CAWNRDSEAFF.

This clonotype was counted only a few times. The chain uses TRBV28 and TRBJ2-7; 8 bases align to TRBD1. Germline trimming cut 1 base from V and 6 bases from J; bases unmatched to any gene: 2. The CDR3 consists of 13 residues. Looked up from germline, CDR1 is MDHEN and CDR2 is SYDVKM. CDR3 bases: TGTGCCAGCAGTTTATCGACAGGGGTCGAGCAGTACTTC. Its translation: CASSLSTGVEQYF.

V is TRBV5-6 and J is TRBJ2-7; 8 nucleotides match TRBD1. V lost 4 bases to trimming and J lost 4 bases; unmatched junction nucleotides: 10. The CDR3 contains 15 residues. Germline assignment: CDR1 SGHDT and CDR2 YYEEEE. CDR3: CASSALGQGVYEQYF. The CDR3 bases are TGTGCCAGCAGCGCCCTAGGACAGGGAGTTTACGAGCAGTACTTC.

This clonotype has only a few counts. The chain links TRBV20-1 to TRBJ2-1; 12 bases are a match to TRBD1. This CDR3 has 15 residues. The ends lost 2 bases at V and 8 bases at J; junction bases unmatched: 7. Germline V lookup: CDR1 DFQATT, CDR2 SNEGSKA (reference sequence). CDR3 sequence (DNA): TGCAGTGCTAGAACCGGGACAGGGGGCAGGTATGAGCAGTTCTTC. Amino acids: CSARTGTGGRYEQFF.

This clonotype was recorded a few times. The chain uses TRBV7-9 and TRBJ2-2; possibly TRBD1 for D (5 bases). V lost 5 bases to trimming and J lost 2 bases, with 15 bases between them. This CDR3 has 16 residues. Germline V gene sequence: CDR1 SEHNR, CDR2 FQNEAQ (reference sequence). CDR3 in DNA: TGTGCCAGCAGCCCGCCTGGGGCGGTCAACACCGGGGAGCTGTTTTTT. This encodes CASSPPGAVNTGELFF.

This clonotype was detected ten times or more. This chain links TRBV30 with TRBJ2-1; D gene ambiguous. The CDR3 runs 13 residues. V was shortened by 8 bases and J by 0 bases, with 11 bases between the two germline ends. The germline gives CDR1 GTSNPN, CDR2 SVGIG (reference sequence). The CDR3 nucleotides read TGTGCCGAACAAAGGGACTCCTACAATGAGCAGTTCTTC. Its translation: CAEQRDSYNEQFF.

In this sample, this clonotype turned up a few times. The DNA of the CDR3 is TGCAGCGTTGAACGACCAACCGGGTCTAGACGGGTCAATCAGCCCCAGCATTTT. Translation: CSVERPTGSRRVNQPQHF. The rearrangement uses TRBV29-1 and TRBJ1-5, with no clear D. Germline V gene lookup returns CDR1 SQVTM and CDR2 ANQGSEA. V gave up 2 bases and J gave up 3 bases, with 23 bases separating them. This CDR3 contains 18 residues. Full variable domain (rest looked up from reference TRBV29-1 and TRBJ1-5): SAVISQKPSRDICQRGTSLTIQCQVDSQVTMMFWYRQQPGQSLTLIATANQGSEATYESGFVIDKFPISRPNLTFSTLTVSNMSPEDSSIYLCSVERPTGSRRVNQPQHFGDGTRLSIL.

A few counts support this clonotype. The rearrangement joins TRBV7-8 to TRBJ2-6, with no clear D. From germline, CDR1 is SGHVS and CDR2 FQNEAQ. This CDR3 contains 20 residues. The ends were cut back, 2 bases at V and 0 bases at J, with 20 bases in the middle. The CDR3 is CASSLLVGQEVISGANVLTF. CDR3 in DNA: TGTGCCAGCAGCTTACTTGTTGGGCAGGAAGTTATCTCTGGGGCCAACGTCCTGACTTTC.

This clonotype was picked up a small number of times. The chain has TRBV28 and TRBJ1-4; D is uncertain. Germline CDR1 reads MDHEN; CDR2 reads SYDVKM. The V end lost 3 bases, the J end lost 7 bases, and 3 bases lay between the germline ends. The CDR3 loop spans 11 amino acids. This chain's CDR3 is CASSLREKLFF. CDR3 sequence (DNA): TGTGCCAGCAGTTTGCGTGAAAAACTGTTTTTT.

This clonotype was seen many times. The rearrangement joins TRBV5-1 to TRBJ1-2, with a weak D call TRBD1 (5 bases). The germline CDR1 and CDR2 sequences are SGHRS and YFSETQ. The CDR3 is 15 residues long. Trimming cost V 4 bases and J 4 bases, with 17 bases left between them. CDR3 DNA: TGCGCCAGCAGCCCCGGTTCCAGGGCGGGCTATGGCTACACCTTC. Protein product: CASSPGSRAGYGYTF.